The source of this T cell receptor beta chain is a study of blood T cell repertoires in COVID-19. On the study more broadly: Collection of acute and convalescent COVID-19 samples took place in the United States, Italy and Spain. PBMCs, B-cell-depleted T cells, or T cells were the source of the cDNA or gDNA that made up the material.

As handled by the study authors: The authors estimated nucleated cell counts from reference gene primer amplification. Only in-frame clones appear in the TCRdb table, and some are missing; sequencing was by immunoSEQ multiplex PCR. The V and J calls and clone size were taken over from that table, and D and trimming were inferred from the DNA. The table records more than 45,000 clones, roughly 91% of them present only once. Germline V gene lookup returns CDR1 SEHNR and CDR2 FQNEAQ (reference sequence). Trimming cost V 2 bases and J 0 bases, with 7 bases left between them. The length of the CDR3 is 14 residues.

This clonotype was obtained from a human donor in a cohort sampled during active COVID-19. The J gene is TRBJ1-2, the V gene TRBV7-9; D remains unclear. Sequenced input: peripheral blood. This CDR3 is CASSLSAANYGYTF. CDR3 bases: TGTGCCAGCAGCTTATCGGCGGCTAACTATGGCTACACCTTC.